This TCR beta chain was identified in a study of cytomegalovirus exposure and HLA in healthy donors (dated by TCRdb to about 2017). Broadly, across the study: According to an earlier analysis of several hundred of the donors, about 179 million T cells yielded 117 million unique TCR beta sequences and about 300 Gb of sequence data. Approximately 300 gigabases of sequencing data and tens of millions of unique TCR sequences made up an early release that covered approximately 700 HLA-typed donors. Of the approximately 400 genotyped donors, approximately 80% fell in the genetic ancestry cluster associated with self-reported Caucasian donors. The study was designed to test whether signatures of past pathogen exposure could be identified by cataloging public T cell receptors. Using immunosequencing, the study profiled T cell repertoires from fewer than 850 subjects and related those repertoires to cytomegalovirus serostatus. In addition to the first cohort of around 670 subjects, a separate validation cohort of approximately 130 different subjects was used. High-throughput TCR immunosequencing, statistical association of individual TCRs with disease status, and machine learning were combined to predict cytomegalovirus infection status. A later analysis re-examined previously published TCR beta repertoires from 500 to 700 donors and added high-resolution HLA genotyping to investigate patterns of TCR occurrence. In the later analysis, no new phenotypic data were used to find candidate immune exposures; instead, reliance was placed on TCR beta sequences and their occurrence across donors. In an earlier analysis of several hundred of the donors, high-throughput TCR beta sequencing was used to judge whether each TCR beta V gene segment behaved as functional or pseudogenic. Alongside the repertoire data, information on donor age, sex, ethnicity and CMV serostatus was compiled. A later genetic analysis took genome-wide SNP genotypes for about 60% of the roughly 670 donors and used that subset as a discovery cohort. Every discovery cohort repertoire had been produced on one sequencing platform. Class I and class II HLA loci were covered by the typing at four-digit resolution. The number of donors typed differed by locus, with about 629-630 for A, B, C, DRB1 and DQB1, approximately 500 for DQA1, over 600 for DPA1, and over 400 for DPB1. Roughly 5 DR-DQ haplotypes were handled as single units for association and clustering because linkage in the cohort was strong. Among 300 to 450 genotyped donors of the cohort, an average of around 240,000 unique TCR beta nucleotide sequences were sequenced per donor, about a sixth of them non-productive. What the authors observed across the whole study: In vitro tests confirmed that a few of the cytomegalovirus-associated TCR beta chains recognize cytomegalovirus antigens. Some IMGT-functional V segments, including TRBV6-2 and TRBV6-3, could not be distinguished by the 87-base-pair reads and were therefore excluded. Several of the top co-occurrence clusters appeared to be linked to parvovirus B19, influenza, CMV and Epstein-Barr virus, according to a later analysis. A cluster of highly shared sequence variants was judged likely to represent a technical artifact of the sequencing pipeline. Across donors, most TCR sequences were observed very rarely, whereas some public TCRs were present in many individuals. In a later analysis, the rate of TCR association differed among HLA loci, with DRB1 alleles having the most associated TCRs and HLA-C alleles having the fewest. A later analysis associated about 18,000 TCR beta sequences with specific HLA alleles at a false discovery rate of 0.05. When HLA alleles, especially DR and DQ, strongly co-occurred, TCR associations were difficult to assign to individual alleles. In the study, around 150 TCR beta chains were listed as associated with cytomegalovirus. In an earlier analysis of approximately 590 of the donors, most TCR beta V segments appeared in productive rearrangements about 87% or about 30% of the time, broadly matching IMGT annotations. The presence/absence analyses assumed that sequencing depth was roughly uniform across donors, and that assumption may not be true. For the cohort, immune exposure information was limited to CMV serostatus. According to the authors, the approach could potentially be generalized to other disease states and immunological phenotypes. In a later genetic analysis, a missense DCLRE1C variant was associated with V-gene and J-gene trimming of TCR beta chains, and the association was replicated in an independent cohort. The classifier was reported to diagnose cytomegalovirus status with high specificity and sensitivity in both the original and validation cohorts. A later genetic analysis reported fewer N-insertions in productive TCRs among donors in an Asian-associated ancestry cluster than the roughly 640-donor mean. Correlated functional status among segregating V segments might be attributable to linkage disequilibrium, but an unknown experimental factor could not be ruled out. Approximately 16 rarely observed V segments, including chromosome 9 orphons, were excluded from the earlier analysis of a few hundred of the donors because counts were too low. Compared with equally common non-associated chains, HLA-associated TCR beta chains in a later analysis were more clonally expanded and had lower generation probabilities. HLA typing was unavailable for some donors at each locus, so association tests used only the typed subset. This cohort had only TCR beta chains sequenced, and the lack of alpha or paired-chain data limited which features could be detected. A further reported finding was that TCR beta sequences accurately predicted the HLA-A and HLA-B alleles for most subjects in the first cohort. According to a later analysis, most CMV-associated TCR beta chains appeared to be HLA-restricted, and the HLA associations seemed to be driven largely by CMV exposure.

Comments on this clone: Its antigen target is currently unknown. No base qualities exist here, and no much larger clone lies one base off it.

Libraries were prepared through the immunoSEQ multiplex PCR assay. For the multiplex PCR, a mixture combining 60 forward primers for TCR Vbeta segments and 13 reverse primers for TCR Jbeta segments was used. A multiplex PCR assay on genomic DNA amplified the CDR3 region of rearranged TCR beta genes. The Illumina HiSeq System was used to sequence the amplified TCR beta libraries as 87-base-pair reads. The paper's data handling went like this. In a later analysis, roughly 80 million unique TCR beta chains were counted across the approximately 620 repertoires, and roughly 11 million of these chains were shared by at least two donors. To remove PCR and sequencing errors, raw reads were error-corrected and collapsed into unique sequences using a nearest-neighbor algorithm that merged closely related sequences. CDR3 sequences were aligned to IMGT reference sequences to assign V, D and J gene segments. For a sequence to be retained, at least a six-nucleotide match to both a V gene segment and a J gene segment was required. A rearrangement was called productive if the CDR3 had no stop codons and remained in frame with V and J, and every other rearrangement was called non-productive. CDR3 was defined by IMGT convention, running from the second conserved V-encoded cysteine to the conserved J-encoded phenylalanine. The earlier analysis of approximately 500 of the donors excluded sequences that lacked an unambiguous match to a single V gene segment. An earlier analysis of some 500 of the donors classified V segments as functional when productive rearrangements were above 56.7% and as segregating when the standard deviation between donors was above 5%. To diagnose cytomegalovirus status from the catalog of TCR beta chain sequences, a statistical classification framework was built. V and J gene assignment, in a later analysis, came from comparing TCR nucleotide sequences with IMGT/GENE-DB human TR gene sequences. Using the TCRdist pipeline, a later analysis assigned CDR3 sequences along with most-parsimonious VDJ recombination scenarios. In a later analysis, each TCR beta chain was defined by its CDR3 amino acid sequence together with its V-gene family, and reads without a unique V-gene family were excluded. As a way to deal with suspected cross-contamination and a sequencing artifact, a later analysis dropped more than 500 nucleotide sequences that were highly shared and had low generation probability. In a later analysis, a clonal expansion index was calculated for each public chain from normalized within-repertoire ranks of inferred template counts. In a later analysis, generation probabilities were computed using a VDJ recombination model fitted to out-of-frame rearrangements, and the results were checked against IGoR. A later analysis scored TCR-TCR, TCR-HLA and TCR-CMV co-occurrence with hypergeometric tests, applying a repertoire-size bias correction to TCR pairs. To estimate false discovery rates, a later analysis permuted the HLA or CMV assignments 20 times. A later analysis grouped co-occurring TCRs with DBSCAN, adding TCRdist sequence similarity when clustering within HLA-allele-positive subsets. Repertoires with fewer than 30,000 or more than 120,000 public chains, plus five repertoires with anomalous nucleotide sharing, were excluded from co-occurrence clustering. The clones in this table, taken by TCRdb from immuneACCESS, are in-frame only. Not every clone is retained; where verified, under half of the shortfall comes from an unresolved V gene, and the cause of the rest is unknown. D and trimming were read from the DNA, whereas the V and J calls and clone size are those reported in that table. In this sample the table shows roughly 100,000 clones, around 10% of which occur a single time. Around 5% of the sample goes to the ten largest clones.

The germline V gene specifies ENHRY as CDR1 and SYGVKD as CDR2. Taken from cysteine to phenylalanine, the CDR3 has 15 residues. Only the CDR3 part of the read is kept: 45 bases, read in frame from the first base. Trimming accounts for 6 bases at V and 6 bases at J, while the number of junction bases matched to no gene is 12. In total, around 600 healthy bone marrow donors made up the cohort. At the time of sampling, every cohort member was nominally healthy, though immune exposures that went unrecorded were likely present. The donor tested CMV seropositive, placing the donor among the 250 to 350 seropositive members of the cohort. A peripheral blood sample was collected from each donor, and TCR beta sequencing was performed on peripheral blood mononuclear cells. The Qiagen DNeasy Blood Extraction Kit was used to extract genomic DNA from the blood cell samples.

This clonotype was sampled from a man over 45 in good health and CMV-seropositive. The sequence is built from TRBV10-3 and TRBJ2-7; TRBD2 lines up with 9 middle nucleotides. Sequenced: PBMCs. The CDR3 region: CAIRAGTSTDGEQYF. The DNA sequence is TGTGCCATCAGGGCCGGGACTAGCACTGACGGCGAGCAGTACTTC.